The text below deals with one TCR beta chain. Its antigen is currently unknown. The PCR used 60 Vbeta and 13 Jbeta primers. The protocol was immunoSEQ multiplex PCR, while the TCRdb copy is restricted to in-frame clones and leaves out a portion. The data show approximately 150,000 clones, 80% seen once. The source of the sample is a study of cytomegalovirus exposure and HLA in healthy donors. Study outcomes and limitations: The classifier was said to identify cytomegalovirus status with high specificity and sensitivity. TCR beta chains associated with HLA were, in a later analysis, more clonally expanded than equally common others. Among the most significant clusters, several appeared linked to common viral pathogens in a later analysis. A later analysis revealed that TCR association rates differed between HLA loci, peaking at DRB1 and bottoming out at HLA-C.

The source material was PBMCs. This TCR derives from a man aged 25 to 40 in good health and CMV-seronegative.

CDR3 in DNA: TGTGCCAGCAGCTTAGAGGTGGGCGACGGGGCCAACGTCCTGACTTTC. This encodes CASSLEVGDGANVLTF. V is TRBV7-2 and J is TRBJ2-6, with no clear D. The CDR3 is 16 amino acids. V lost 1 base and J lost 4, with 11 bases in between. CDR1 and CDR2 from the germline V gene are SGHTA and FQGNSA.